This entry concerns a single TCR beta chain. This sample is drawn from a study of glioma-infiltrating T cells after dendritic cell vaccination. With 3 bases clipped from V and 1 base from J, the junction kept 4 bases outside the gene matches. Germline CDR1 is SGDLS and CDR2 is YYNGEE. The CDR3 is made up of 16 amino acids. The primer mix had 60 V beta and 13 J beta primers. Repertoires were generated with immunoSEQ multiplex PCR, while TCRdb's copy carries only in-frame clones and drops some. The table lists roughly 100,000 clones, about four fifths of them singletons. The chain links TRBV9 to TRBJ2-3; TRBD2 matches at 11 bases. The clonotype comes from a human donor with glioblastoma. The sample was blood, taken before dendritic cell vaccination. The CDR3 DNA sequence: TGTGCCAGCAGCGGCACTAGCGGGGGAGGCACAGATACGCAGTATTTT. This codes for CASSGTSGGGTDTQYF.